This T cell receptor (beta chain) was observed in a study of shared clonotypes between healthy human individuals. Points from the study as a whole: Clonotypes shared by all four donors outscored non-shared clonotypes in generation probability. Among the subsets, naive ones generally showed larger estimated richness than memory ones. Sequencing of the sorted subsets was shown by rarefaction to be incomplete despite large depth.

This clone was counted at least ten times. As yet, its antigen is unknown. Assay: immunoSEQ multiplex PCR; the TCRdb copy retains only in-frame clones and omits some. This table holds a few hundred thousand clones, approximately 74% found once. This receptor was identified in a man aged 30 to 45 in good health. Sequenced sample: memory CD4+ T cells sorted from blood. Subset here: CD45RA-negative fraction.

The CDR3 nucleotides are TGTGCCAGCAGCTTAGCGATGAGCTCCTACAATGAGCAGTTCTTC. It translates to CASSLAMSSYNEQFF. This sequence joins TRBV7-8 and TRBJ2-1; D not certain. The CDR3 extends over 15 amino acids. The V end lost 0 bases, the J end lost 0 bases, and 6 bases lay between the germline ends. CDR1 and CDR2 from the germline V gene are SGHVS and FQNEAQ.